The clone carrying this T cell receptor (beta chain) came up a few times. Antigen: not known. The source of the sample is a study of CD8+ T cells in alopecia areata. General study findings and limits: Compared with mice, patients displayed less clear TCR sharing, possibly for HLA-related reasons.

The authors sorted CD4+ and CD8+ T cells from PBMCs. V was cut by 5 bases and J by 9 bases, with 8 bases left in between. The V gene's germline CDR1 is MDHEN and CDR2 SYDVKM. CDR3 length: 11 residues. Sequencing templates came from extracted RNA that was reverse transcribed into cDNA. The assay was immunoSEQ multiplex PCR, and TCRdb's table has in-frame clones only and misses some. The data show 95,000 to 120,000 clones, with 58% seen just once and 20% to 30% held by the top ten. Specimen: NKG2D-low CD8+ T cells sorted from blood. The chain recombines TRBV28 with TRBJ2-1; D unclear. The TCR was taken from a human donor with alopecia areata. In DNA form, the CDR3 reads TGTGCCAGCAGTCCATTGGGTGAGCAGTTCTTC. Translated: CASSPLGEQFF.